This T cell receptor (beta chain) is drawn from a study of blood T cells in healthy people across ages. J lost 0 bases, V lost 2 bases, and 5 bases had no gene match. The CDR3 spans 17 residues. This clonotype occurred many times. Total RNA extracted from each sample amounted to at least 5.5 micrograms. A second PCR of about 6 to 11 cycles used a sample-barcoded 5' primer and a J-beta primer mix. Every cDNA was tagged by a template-switch adaptor with 12 random nucleotides. Each CDR3 protein is one row after TCRdb ran MiXCR on the 5' RACE reads. The profile shows 790,000 or so distinct CDR3 sequences, less than 60% of them singletons.

Sequenced sample: blood. The TCR originated in a man older than 75 in good health. The chain uses TRBV12-3 or TRBV12-4 and TRBJ2-1; TRBD2 matches 9 bases. The CDR3 nucleotides are TGTGCCAGCAGTTTACTGGCTAGCGGGACCTCCTACAATGAGCAGTTCTTC. It specifies CASSLLASGTSYNEQFF.